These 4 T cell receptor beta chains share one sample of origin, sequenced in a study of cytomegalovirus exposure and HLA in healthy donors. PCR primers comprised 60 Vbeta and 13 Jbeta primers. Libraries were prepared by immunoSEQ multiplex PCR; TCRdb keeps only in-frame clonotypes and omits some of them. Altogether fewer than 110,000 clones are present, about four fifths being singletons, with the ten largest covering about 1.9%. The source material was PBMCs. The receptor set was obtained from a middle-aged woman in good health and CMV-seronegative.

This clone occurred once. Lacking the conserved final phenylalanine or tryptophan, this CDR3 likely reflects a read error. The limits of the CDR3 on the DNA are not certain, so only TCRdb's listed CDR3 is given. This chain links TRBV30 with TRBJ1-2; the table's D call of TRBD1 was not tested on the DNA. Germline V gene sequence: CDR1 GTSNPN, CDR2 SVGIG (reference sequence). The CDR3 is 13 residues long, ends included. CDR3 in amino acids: CAWSVTGAWPVRC.

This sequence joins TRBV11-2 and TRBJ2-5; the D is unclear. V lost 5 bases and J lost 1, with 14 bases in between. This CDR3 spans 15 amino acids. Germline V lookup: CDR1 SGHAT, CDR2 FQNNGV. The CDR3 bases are TGTGCCAGCAGCGCCCCGTCAAAACTCCAAGAGACCCAGTACTTC. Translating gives CASSAPSKLQETQYF.

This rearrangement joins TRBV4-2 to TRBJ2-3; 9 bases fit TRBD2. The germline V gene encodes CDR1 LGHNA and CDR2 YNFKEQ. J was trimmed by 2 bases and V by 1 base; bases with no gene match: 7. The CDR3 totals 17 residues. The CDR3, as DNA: TGTGCCAGCAGCCAAGGGACCAGCGGGGGGTTCACAGATACGCAGTATTTT. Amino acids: CASSQGTSGGFTDTQYF.

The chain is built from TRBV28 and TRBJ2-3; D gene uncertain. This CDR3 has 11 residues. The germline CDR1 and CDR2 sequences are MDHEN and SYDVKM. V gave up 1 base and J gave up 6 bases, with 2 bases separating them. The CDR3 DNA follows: TGTGCCAGCAGTTTATCGGATACGCAGTATTTT. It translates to CASSLSDTQYF.